These 22 T cell receptor beta chains originate from one sample sequenced in a study of regulatory dendritic cells for organ transplantation. Generated by immunoSEQ multiplex PCR, the TCRdb table keeps only in-frame clones and is missing some. The sample yields 25,000 to 30,000 clones, 82% seen once. The sequenced material came from naive CD8+ T cells from blood. Subset indicated: CD45RA+ naive T cells. Source of these receptors: a human donor in good health.

This clone was detected a few times. The rearrangement links TRBV9 to TRBJ1-6; no clear D gene. V lost 2 bases and J lost 9, with 12 bases in between. This CDR3 region has 14 residues. Germline CDR1 and CDR2: SGDLS and YYNGEE. CDR3 nucleotide sequence: TGTGCCAGCAGCGTGGGGTACGAGGGTTCACCCCTCCACTTT. Protein product: CASSVGYEGSPLHF.

V gene TRBV4-3 combines with J gene TRBJ2-4; TRBD1 matches at 9 bases. Trimming at V came to 4 bases and at J to 6 bases, leaving 7 bases not matched to a gene. CDR1 and CDR2 from the germline V gene are LGHNA and YSLEER. The CDR3 extends over 15 amino acids. For the CDR3, the DNA is TGCGCCAGCAGCCCAACAGGGGGCGCTGGAAACATTCAGTACTTC. The encoded protein is CASSPTGGAGNIQYF.

The rearrangement links TRBV4-3 to TRBJ2-2; D is unresolved. The CDR3 covers 12 residues. The V gene's germline CDR1 is LGHNA and CDR2 YSLEER. Trimming left V 3 bases short and J 6 bases short, with 5 bases between. CDR3 nucleotides: TGCGCCAGCAGCCAGAGGTCCGGGGAGCTGTTTTTT. It specifies CASSQRSGELFF.

This clone was seen more than once but under ten times. This rearrangement joins TRBV25-1 to TRBJ1-1; the D gene is possibly TRBD1 (6 bases). Germline assignment: CDR1 MGHDK and CDR2 SYGVNS. V lost 8 bases and J lost 8, with 12 bases in between. The CDR3 loop spans 11 amino acids. The DNA of the CDR3 is TGTGCCAGCGGTCGGGGGGCGGAAGCTTTCTTT. Residues: CASGRGAEAFF.

CDR3 DNA: TGTGCCAGCAGCCAAAACGCACTCAAAACCGGGACAGGGGGCTCTGTGGACATTCAGTACTTC. This sequence encodes CASSQNALKTGTGGSVDIQYF. This chain connects TRBV4-2 to TRBJ2-4; 12 nucleotides agree with TRBD1. J gave up 8 bases and V 2 bases, and 22 bases lay outside the gene matches. Germline assignment: CDR1 LGHNA and CDR2 YNFKEQ. This CDR3 region has 21 residues.

The gene calls are TRBV4-1 and TRBJ1-1; D ambiguous. The V and J ends lost 1 base and 7 bases respectively, with 16 bases between them. CDR1 MGHRA and CDR2 YSYEKL come from the germline V gene. This CDR3 spans 15 amino acids. CDR3 DNA sequence: TGCGCCAGCAGCCAAGGTTGGGAGGGATCCTTTGAAGCTTTCTTT. This codes for CASSQGWEGSFEAFF.

The chain links TRBV2 to TRBJ1-1; 7 nucleotides match TRBD1. Germline-derived CDR1 and CDR2 are SNHLY and FYNNEI. The CDR3 spans 18 residues. The V gene end was trimmed by 4 bases and the J gene end by 0 bases; junction bases not matched to a gene: 14. The CDR3 here is CASSGPAQGKRLNTEAFF. Here the CDR3 DNA reads TGTGCCAGCAGTGGGCCTGCACAGGGGAAGAGATTGAACACTGAAGCTTTCTTT.

This clone was found a few times. The chain couples TRBV27 to TRBJ1-5; D unclear. This CDR3 has 15 residues. Germline values: CDR1 MNHEY, CDR2 SMNVEV (reference sequence). V was pared by 0 bases and J by 2 bases, with 8 bases between. The CDR3 reads CASSLSIGGNQPQHF. The CDR3 DNA sequence: TGTGCCAGCAGTTTATCAATCGGGGGCAATCAGCCCCAGCATTTT.

The CDR3 DNA reads TGTGCCAGCAGCTCACTGACTAGCGGGGGTCACAATGAGCAGTTCTTC. Residues: CASSSLTSGGHNEQFF. The V gene is TRBV13, the J gene TRBJ2-1; 12 bases match TRBD2. The CDR3 runs to 16 residues. Per the germline V gene, CDR1 is PRHDT and CDR2 is FYEKMQ (reference sequence). With 4 bases clipped from V and 5 bases from J, the junction kept 6 bases outside the gene matches.

This chain connects TRBV6-5 to TRBJ1-2; D possibly corresponds to TRBD1 (5 bases). The V gene lost 1 base and the J gene lost 3 bases, with 12 bases spanning the gap. The CDR3 runs 15 residues. Germline CDR1 MNHEY, CDR2 SVGAGI. The CDR3 loop is CASSYLTVDDYGYTF. DNA for the CDR3: TGTGCCAGCAGTTACTTGACAGTGGATGACTATGGCTACACCTTC.

The chain has TRBV6-5 and TRBJ1-1; tentatively, D is TRBD1 (6 bases). V lost 0 bases and J lost 5, with 16 bases in between. CDR1 is MNHEY and CDR2 is SVGAGI in the germline V gene. The CDR3 sequence is 16 residues long. CDR3 DNA: TGTGCCAGCAGTTACTCCGGGTCAGGGAGGGGGACTGAAGCTTTCTTT. Translating it yields CASSYSGSGRGTEAFF.

This clone was seen just once. This chain links TRBV13 with TRBJ2-3, with TRBD2 identical over 10 bases. In germline, CDR1 is PRHDT, CDR2 FYEKMQ (reference sequence). V lost 5 bases and J lost 0; bases outside the gene matches: 8. This CDR3 contains 17 residues. The CDR3 DNA reads as TGTGCCAGCAGCAGCCCTAGCGGGGGCCATAGCACAGATACGCAGTATTTT. Translating gives CASSSPSGGHSTDTQYF.

This chain links TRBV7-9 with TRBJ1-4; TRBD1 matches 7 bases. CDR1 is SEHNR, CDR2 FQNEAQ, per germline (reference sequence). The V segment lost 5 bases and the J segment 8 bases; nucleotides outside the gene matches: 11. This CDR3 has 15 amino acids. CDR3 sequence (DNA): TGTGCCAGCAGCCCCTTAGGACAGGAAGCCGAAAAACTGTTTTTT. Its translation is CASSPLGQEAEKLFF. Together with reference TRBV7-9 and TRBJ1-4, the CDR3 gives the full variable domain: DTGVSQNPRHKITKRGQNVTFRCDPISEHNRLYWYRQTLGQGPEFLTYFQNEAQLEKSRLLSDRFSAERPKGSFSTLEIQRTEQGDSAMYLCASSPLGQEAEKLFFGSGTQLSVL.

This chain joins TRBV5-1 and TRBJ1-3; no clear D gene. CDR3 length equals 14 residues. V was shortened by 0 bases and J by 8 bases, with 12 bases between the two germline ends. The V gene's germline CDR1 is SGHRS and CDR2 YFSETQ. The CDR3 region has the DNA TGCGCCAGCAGCTTGGCGGAGCTGAGGGACACCATATATTTT. Amino acids: CASSLAELRDTIYF.

This clone was observed a handful of times. The chain has TRBV10-3 and TRBJ1-1, with 10 bases aligning to TRBD1. This CDR3 comprises 14 residues. After removal of 7 bases from V and 6 bases from J, the junction contained 8 bases not matched to a gene. CDR1 and CDR2 from the germline V gene are ENHRY and SYGVKD. This CDR3 reads CAIKDRGRGAEAFF. In DNA, the CDR3 is TGTGCCATCAAAGACAGGGGGCGCGGAGCTGAAGCTTTCTTT.

The chain carries TRBV27 and TRBJ1-1; D is unclear. V shed 0 bases and J shed 7 bases, with 9 bases lying between them. The CDR3 length is 13 residues. CDR1 and CDR2 from the germline V gene are MNHEY and SMNVEV (reference sequence). The CDR3 bases are TGTGCCAGCAGTTTATCGACACAAGTTGAAGCTTTCTTT. This gives the protein CASSLSTQVEAFF.

V and J are TRBV5-6 and TRBJ2-4; the match to TRBD2 covers 8 bases. Looked up from germline, CDR1 is SGHDT and CDR2 is YYEEEE. V shed 4 bases and J 2 bases; nucleotides not matched to a gene: 5. The CDR3 is 15 residues long. DNA for the CDR3: TGTGCCAGCAGCGCAACGGGGGGGACCAAAAACATTCAGTACTTC. Translating it yields CASSATGGTKNIQYF.

The rearrangement joins TRBV4-3 to TRBJ2-7; TRBD1 matches 12 bases. V was pared by 0 bases and J by 7 bases, with 7 bases of the junction left unmatched. There are 16 residues in the CDR3. Germline CDR1 LGHNA, CDR2 YSLEER. The CDR3 loop reads CASSQDWGTGGEEQYF. The CDR3, as DNA: TGCGCCAGCAGCCAAGATTGGGGGACAGGGGGCGAGGAGCAGTACTTC.

The DNA for the CDR3 is TGTGCCACCAGCAGAGATCCCGGCCGAATCGAACAGGGGACATTAGGAGAGACCCAGTACTTC. Amino acid sequence: CATSRDPGRIEQGTLGETQYF. The V gene is TRBV15, the J gene TRBJ2-5; 7 bases map to TRBD1. The germline V gene has CDR1 LNHNV and CDR2 YYDKDF (reference sequence). The CDR3 contains 21 residues. J was trimmed by 4 bases and V by 0 bases; bases with no gene match: 23.

The chain is built from TRBV4-2 and TRBJ1-4, with a tentative D call TRBD1 (5 bases). V dropped 1 base and J dropped 3 bases, with 12 bases sitting between them. Germline-derived CDR1 and CDR2 are LGHNA and YNFKEQ. The CDR3 totals 16 residues. CDR3 in amino acids: CASSQAGITANEKLFF. The CDR3 DNA reads TGTGCCAGCAGCCAAGCAGGGATAACCGCTAATGAAAAACTGTTTTTT.

In this sample, this clone turned up a few times. The chain is built from TRBV5-1 and TRBJ2-1; D might be TRBD2 (7 bases). CDR3 length: 14 residues. Germline assignment: CDR1 SGHRS and CDR2 YFSETQ. Trimming removed 7 bases at V and 4 bases at J, with 15 bases between. The chain's CDR3 is CASGPGGTYNEQFF. CDR3 nucleotides: TGCGCCAGCGGACCGGGGGGCACTTACAATGAGCAGTTCTTC.

This rearrangement joins TRBV5-6 to TRBJ2-2; 7 positions match TRBD1. The CDR3 is 16 residues long. CDR1 SGHDT and CDR2 YYEEEE come from the germline V gene. Trimming cost V 4 bases and J 0 bases; bases outside gene matches: 6. CDR3 in DNA: TGTGCCAGCAGCGTCCGGGACAGACCGAACACCGGGGAGCTGTTTTTT. Translation gives CASSVRDRPNTGELFF.